This TCR beta chain emerged from a study of blood T cell repertoires in COVID-19. At the level of the study: Sites in the United States, Italy and Spain provided acute and convalescent COVID-19 samples.

On this clone: Sequence at one end of the junction differs from germline and may be a read error.

This table comes from immunoSEQ multiplex PCR, and its TCRdb copy is limited to in-frame clones, with some not included. The sample consists of more than 150,000 clones, about four fifths of them appearing once. Per the germline V gene, CDR1 is SGHNT and CDR2 is YYREEE (reference sequence). The CDR3 contains 12 residues. The age range of participants was about 18 to 90 years, with residence in about 25 US areas. Participants' reported clinical history set cohort assignment. The clonotype comes from a man in his forties or fifties who had recovered from COVID-19. The rearrangement uses TRBV5-4 and TRBJ2-7, with D tentatively TRBD1 (5 bases). Sequencing used PBMCs or T cells enriched from blood (not recorded which). The CDR3 DNA is TGTGCCAGCAGCTTGGACCGTCAGGGCTTTAACTTC. The encoded protein is CASSLDRQGFNF.